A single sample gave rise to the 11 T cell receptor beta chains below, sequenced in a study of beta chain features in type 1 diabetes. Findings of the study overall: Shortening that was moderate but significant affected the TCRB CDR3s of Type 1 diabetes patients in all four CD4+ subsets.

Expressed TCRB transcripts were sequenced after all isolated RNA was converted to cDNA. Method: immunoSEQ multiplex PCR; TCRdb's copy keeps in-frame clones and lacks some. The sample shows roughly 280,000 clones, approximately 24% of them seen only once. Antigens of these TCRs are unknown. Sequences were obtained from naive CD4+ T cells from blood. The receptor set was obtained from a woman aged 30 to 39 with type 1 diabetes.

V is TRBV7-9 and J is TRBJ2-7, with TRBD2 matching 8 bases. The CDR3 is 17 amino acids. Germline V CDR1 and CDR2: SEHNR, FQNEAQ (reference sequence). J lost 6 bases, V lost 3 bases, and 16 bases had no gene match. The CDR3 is CASSFKGRGLGLSEQYF. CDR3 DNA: TGTGCCAGCAGCTTCAAGGGGAGGGGACTAGGCCTCAGCGAGCAGTACTTC.

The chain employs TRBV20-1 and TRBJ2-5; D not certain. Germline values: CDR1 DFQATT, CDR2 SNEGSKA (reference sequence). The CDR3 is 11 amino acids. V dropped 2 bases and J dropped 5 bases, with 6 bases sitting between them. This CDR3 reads CSARQRETQYF. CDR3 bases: TGCAGTGCTAGACAACGGGAGACCCAGTACTTC.

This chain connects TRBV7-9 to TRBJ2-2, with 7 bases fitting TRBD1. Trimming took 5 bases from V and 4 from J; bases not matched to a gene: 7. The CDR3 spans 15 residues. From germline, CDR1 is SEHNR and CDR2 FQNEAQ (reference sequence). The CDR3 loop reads CASSRRGQPTGELFF. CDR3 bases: TGTGCCAGCAGCCGACGGGGACAGCCCACCGGGGAGCTGTTTTTT.

The CDR3 nucleotides read TGTGCCAGCAACCAGGGGAGGGGCAGCTATGGCTACACCTTC. This gives the protein CASNQGRGSYGYTF. The chain employs TRBV28 and TRBJ1-2, with a tentative D call TRBD1 (6 bases). The CDR3 contains 14 residues. V was pared by 7 bases and J by 4 bases, with 16 bases between. Germline V gene lookup returns CDR1 MDHEN and CDR2 SYDVKM.

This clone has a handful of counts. The CDR3 nucleotides are TGTGCCAGCAGTTCGATTAGACAGGGAGGATACGAGCAGTACTTC. Residues: CASSSIRQGGYEQYF. The chain couples TRBV2 to TRBJ2-7, with D perhaps TRBD1 (7 bases). CDR3 length: 15 amino acids. Germline CDR1 and CDR2: SNHLY and FYNNEI. V lost 5 bases, J lost 4 bases, and 18 bases lay in between.

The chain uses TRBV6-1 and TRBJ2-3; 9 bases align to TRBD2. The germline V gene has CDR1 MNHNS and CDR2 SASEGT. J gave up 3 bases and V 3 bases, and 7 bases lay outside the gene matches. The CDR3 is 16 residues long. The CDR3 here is CASSEIAGVATDTQYF. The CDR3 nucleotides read TGTGCCAGCAGTGAGATAGCGGGAGTGGCTACAGATACGCAGTATTTT.

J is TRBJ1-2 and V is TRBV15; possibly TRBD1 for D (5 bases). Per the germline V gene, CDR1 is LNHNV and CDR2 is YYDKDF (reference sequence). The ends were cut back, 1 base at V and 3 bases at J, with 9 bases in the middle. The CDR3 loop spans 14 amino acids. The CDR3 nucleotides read TGTGCCACCAGCAGAGGGAAACAGGACTATGGCTACACCTTC. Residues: CATSRGKQDYGYTF.

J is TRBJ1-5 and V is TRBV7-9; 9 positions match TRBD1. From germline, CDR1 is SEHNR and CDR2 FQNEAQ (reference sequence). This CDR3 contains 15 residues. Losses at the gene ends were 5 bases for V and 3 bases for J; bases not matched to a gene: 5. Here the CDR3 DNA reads TGTGCCAGCAGCGAGGACAGGGGACTCAATCAGCCCCAGCATTTT. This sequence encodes CASSEDRGLNQPQHF.

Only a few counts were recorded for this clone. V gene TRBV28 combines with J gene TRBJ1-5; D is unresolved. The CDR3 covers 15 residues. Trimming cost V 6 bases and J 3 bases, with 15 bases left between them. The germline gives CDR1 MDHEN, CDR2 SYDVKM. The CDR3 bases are TGTGCCAGCAGCGGCGCGGGCAGCCCCAATCAGCCCCAGCATTTT. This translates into CASSGAGSPNQPQHF.

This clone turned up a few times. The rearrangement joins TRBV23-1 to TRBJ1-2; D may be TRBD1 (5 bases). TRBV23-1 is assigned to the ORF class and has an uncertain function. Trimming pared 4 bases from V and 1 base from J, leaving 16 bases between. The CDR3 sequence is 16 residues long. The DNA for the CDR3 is TGCGCCAGCAGTCCAATTGACCTTCAGGGTAACTATGGCTACACCTTC. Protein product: CASSPIDLQGNYGYTF.

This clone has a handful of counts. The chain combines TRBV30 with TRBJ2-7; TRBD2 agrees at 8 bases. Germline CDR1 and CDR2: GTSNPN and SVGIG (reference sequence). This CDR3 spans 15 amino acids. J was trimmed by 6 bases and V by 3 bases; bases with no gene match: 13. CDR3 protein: CAWRGAPIAGSEQYF. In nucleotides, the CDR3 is TGTGCCTGGAGAGGGGCGCCAATAGCGGGATCCGAGCAGTACTTC.